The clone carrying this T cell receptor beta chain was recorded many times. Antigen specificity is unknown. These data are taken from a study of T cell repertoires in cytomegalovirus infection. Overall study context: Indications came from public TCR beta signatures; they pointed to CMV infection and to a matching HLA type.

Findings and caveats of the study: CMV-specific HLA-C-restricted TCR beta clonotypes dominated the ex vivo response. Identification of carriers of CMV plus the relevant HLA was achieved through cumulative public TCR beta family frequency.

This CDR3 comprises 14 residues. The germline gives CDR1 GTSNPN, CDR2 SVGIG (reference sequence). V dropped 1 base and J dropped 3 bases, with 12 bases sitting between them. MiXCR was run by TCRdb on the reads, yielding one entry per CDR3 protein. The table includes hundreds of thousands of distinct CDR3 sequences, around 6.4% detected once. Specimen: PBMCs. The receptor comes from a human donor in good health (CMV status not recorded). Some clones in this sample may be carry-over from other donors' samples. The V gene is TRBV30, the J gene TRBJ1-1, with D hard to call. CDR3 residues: CAWSAGRRDTEAFF. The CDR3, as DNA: TGTGCCTGGAGTGCTGGACGGAGGGACACTGAAGCTTTCTTT.